This T cell receptor (beta chain) was documented in a study of T cells in Graves' hyperthyroidism and ophthalmopathy. V was clipped by 5 bases and J by 8 bases; unmatched bases: 6. Germline lookup yields CDR1 SGHAT and CDR2 FQNNGV. The CDR3 loop spans 13 amino acids. Uncontrolled infections, other autoimmune diseases, pregnancy or lactation led to exclusion of patients. Blood from later-ophthalmopathy patients was taken at first hyperthyroidism diagnosis. In this sample, this clonotype turned up many times. Its target is unknown. The source material, RNA transcripts, was used to amplify TCR beta CDR3 regions. Carried out on the TCR CDR3, a first-round RT-PCR used the HTBI primer set. TCRdb processed the multiplex PCR reads anew with MiXCR; each CDR3 protein has one entry. The sample comprises about 720,000 distinct CDR3 sequences, roughly a sixth of which are singletons, and around 17% rests with the top ten.

Findings and caveats of the study: Prediction of ophthalmopathy progression came a median approximately 6.6 months pre-onset. Blood also held most thyroid clonotypes expanded beyond 0.001.

The source of this sequence is a woman aged 45-59 years with Graves' hyperthyroidism that later progressed to Graves' ophthalmopathy. Sequencing was done on a sample of blood. The chain has TRBV11-2 and TRBJ1-2; TRBD1 agrees at 9 bases. Written as DNA, the CDR3 is TGTGCCAGCAGCATGGGACAGGGCCAAGGCTACACCTTC. Translated, it gives CASSMGQGQGYTF.